This T cell receptor (beta chain) came from a study of blood T cell repertoires in COVID-19. Study context: Sites across the United States, Italy and Spain contributed samples from acute and convalescent COVID-19. Nucleic acid was either cDNA or gDNA, and it came from T cells, B-cell-depleted T cells, or PBMCs.

Only in-frame clones appear in the TCRdb table, and some are missing; sequencing was by immunoSEQ multiplex PCR. Here the sample spans some 100,000 clones, roughly 92% being singletons. The V end was cut by 6 bases, the J end by 3 bases, with 12 bases between. Germline V gene lookup returns CDR1 LNHDA and CDR2 SQIVND (reference sequence). The CDR3 runs to 14 residues. J is TRBJ2-1 and V is TRBV19; a possible D gene is TRBD2 (6 bases). The receptor was isolated from a man in his sixties with acute or convalescent COVID-19. The sample taken for sequencing was peripheral blood. The CDR3 loop is CASRSGLNYNEQFF. For the CDR3, the DNA is TGTGCCAGTAGGTCCGGACTAAACTACAATGAGCAGTTCTTC.